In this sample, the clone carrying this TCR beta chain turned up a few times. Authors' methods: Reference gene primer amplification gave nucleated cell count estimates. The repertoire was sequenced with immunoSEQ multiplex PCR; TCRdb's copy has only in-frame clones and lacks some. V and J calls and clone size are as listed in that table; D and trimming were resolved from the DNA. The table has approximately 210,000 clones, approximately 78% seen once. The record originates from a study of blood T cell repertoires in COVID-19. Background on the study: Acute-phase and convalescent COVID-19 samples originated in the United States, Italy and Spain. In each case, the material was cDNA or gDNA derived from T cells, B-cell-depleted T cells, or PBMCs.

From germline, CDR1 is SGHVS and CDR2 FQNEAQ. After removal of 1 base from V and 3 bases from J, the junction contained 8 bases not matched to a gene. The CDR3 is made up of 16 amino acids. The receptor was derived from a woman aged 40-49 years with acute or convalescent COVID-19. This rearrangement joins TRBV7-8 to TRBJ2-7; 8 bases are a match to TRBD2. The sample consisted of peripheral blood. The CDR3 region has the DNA TGTGCCAGCAGCTTAGGGGGACTAGAGAGGATCTACGAGCAGTACTTC. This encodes CASSLGGLERIYEQYF.